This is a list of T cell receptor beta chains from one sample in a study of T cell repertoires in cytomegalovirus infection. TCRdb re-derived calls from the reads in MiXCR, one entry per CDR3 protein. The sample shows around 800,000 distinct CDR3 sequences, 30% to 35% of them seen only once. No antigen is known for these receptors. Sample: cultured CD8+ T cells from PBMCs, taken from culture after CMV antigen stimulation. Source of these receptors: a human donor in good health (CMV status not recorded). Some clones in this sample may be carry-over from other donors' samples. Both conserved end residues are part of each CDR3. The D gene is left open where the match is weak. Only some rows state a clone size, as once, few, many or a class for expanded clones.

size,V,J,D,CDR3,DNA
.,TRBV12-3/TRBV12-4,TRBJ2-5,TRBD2,CASSLLAGNQETQYF,TGTGCCAGCAGTTTGCTAGCGGGGAACCAAGAGACCCAGTACTTC
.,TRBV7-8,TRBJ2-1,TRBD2,CASSLTTSEYNEGQFF,TGTGCCAGCAGCTTAACGACTAGCGAATACAATGAGGGGCAGTTCTTC
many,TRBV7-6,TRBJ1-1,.,CASSETLNTEAFF,TGTGCCAGCAGCGAAACATTGAACACTGAAGCTTTCTTT
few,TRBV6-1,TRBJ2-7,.,CASSEFVGNSPEQYF,TGTGCCAGCAGTGAATTTGTGGGTAACTCTCCAGAGCAGTACTTC
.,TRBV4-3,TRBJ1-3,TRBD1,CASSQDFPQGDFGNTIYF,TGCGCCAGCAGCCAAGATTTCCCCCAGGGGGATTTTGGAAACACCATATATTTT
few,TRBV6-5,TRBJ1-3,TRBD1,CATRRGPGNTIYF,TGTGCCACCCGTAGGGGGCCGGGAAACACCATATATTTT
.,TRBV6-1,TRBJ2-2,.,CASSERVHDYANTGELFF,TGTGCCAGCAGTGAACGGGTCCATGACTACGCGAACACCGGGGAGCTGTTTTTT
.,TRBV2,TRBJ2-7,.,CASGTDNSYEQYF,TGTGCCAGCGGAACAGACAACTCCTACGAGCAGTACTTC
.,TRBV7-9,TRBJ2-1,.,CASPLFNNEQFF,TGTGCCAGCCCCCTCTTTAACAATGAGCAGTTCTTC
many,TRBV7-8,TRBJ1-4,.,CASSLRPGPHEKLFF,TGTGCCAGCAGCTTACGACCGGGACCCCATGAAAAACTGTTTTTT
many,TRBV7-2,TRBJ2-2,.,CASSLRGRGTGELFF,TGTGCCAGCAGCTTACGGGGGAGAGGCACCGGGGAGCTGTTTTTT
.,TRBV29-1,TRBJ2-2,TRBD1,CSVGHPDRDRDTGELFF,TGCAGCGTTGGGCATCCGGACAGGGATAGGGACACCGGGGAGCTGTTTTTT
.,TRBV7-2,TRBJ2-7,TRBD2,CASSETSYHEQYF,TGTGCCAGCAGCGAGACTAGCTACCACGAGCAGTACTTC
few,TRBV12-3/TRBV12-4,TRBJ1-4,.,CASSFSASLGRDEKLFF,TGTGCCAGCAGTTTCTCGGCGAGTCTTGGTCGAGACGAAAAACTGTTTTTT
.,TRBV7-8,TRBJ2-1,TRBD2,CASSLRRLAESSYNEQFF,TGTGCCAGCAGCTTAAGGAGACTAGCGGAGAGCTCCTACAATGAGCAGTTCTTC
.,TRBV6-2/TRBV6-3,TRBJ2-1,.,CASSLSGTVYNEQFF,TGTGCCAGCAGTCTCTCGGGTACCGTCTACAATGAGCAGTTCTTC
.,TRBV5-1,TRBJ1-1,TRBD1,CASSGDRAEAFF,TGCGCCAGCAGCGGAGACAGGGCTGAAGCTTTCTTT
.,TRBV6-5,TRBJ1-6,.,CASSYSKKGYYNSPLHF,TGTGCCAGCAGTTACTCGAAGAAGGGCTACTATAATTCACCCCTCCACTTT
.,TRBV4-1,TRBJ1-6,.,CASSQSAGDSSYNSPLHF,TGCGCCAGCAGCCAATCGGCAGGGGATAGCTCCTATAATTCACCCCTCCACTTT
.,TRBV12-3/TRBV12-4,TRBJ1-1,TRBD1,CASSLVTGGGRGTEAFF,TGTGCCAGCAGTTTGGTGACAGGGGGCGGGAGGGGCACTGAAGCTTTCTTT
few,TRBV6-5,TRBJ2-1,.,CASSYGQGAEFF,TGTGCCAGCAGTTACGGGCAGGGCGCGGAGTTCTTC
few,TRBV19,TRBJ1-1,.,CASSIYPPFNTEAFF,TGTGCCAGTAGTATATATCCTCCGTTCAACACTGAAGCTTTCTTT
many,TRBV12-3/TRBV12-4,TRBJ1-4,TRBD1,CASSSTGDFEKLFF,TGTGCCAGCAGTTCGACAGGGGATTTTGAAAAACTGTTTTTT
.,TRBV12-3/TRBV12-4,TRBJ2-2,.,CASSFVLDRDTGELFF,TGTGCCAGCAGTTTCGTTCTAGACCGAGACACCGGGGAGCTGTTTTTT
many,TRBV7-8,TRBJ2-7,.,CASSLVEGTAYEQYF,TGTGCCAGCAGCTTAGTTGAGGGGACCGCCTACGAGCAGTACTTC
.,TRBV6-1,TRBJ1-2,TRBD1,CASSEEGQGVGGYTF,TGTGCCAGCAGTGAAGAGGGACAGGGAGTAGGTGGCTACACCTTC
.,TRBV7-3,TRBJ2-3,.,CTSQLLGGITDTQYF,TGTACCAGTCAGCTTCTCGGGGGTATCACAGATACGCAGTATTTT
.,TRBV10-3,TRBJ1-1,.,CAIIPGPPF,TGTGCCATCATCCCGGGACCCCCTTTT
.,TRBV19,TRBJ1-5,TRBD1,CASSKERQGRQPQHF,TGTGCCAGTAGTAAAGAAAGACAGGGGAGGCAGCCCCAGCATTTT
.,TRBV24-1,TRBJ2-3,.,CATTPRTTSTDTQYF,TGTGCCACCACCCCCCGGACAACTAGCACAGATACGCAGTATTTT
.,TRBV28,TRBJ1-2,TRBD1,CASSRQGRVGYTF,TGTGCCAGCAGCAGACAGGGGAGAGTTGGCTACACCTTC
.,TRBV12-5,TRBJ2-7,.,CASGFTKYRTSYEQYF,TGTGCTAGTGGTTTTACTAAGTATCGGACGTCCTACGAGCAGTACTTC
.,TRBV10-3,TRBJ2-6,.,CAISASRGARGANVLTF,TGTGCCATCAGTGCTAGCCGGGGGGCCCGGGGGGCCAACGTCCTGACTTTC
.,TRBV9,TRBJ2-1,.,CASSVAGVHNEQFF,TGTGCCAGCAGCGTAGCAGGGGTCCACAATGAGCAGTTCTTC
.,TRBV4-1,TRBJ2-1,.,CASSQGSGNEQFF,TGCGCCAGCAGCCAAGGGTCTGGCAATGAGCAGTTCTTC
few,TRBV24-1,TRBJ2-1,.,CATSGPGDYNEQFF,TGTGCCACCAGTGGTCCCGGAGACTACAATGAGCAGTTCTTC
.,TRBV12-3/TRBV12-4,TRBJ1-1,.,CASSLSGNPNTEAFF,TGTGCCAGCAGTTTATCCGGAAACCCGAACACTGAAGCTTTCTTT
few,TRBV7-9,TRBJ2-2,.,CASGGLDTGELFF,TGTGCCAGCGGCGGACTGGACACCGGGGAGCTGTTTTTT
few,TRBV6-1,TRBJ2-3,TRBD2,CASNRLAGGTDTQYF,TGTGCCAGCAACCGACTAGCGGGGGGAACAGATACGCAGTATTTT
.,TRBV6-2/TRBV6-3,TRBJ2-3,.,CASRDSVRTDTQYF,TGTGCCAGCAGGGATAGCGTACGGACAGATACGCAGTATTTT
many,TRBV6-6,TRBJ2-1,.,CASRLKGERQFF,TGTGCCAGCAGACTTAAGGGGGAGAGGCAGTTCTTC
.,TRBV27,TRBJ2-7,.,CASSLGKSYEQYF,TGTGCCAGCAGTTTAGGAAAATCATACGAGCAGTACTTC
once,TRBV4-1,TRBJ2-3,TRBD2,CASSRTPGGGLNTQYF,TGCGCCAGCAGCCGGACTCCGGGGGGGGGCTTGAATACGCAGTATTTT
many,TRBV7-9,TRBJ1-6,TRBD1,CASSSRTGVSPLHF,TGTGCCAGCAGCTCCAGGACAGGGGTTTCACCCCTCCACTTT
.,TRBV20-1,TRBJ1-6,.,CSAREGVGNSPLHF,TGCAGTGCTAGAGAGGGTGTCGGTAATTCACCCCTCCACTTT
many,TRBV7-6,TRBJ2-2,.,CASSLGITTGELFF,TGTGCCAGCAGCTTAGGGATTACCACCGGGGAGCTGTTTTTT
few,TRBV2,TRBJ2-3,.,CASSVIATRTDTQYF,TGTGCCAGCAGTGTAATAGCTACTCGCACAGATACGCAGTATTTT
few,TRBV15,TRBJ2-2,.,CATSRDLSAGSGELFF,TGTGCCACCAGCAGAGATCTGAGCGCGGGGTCCGGGGAGCTGTTTTTT
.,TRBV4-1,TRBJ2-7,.,CASSLRGKGGVEQYF,TGCGCCAGCAGCCTTAGGGGGAAGGGTGGCGTCGAGCAGTACTTC
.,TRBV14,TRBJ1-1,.,CASSQEAVLNTEAFF,TGTGCCAGCAGCCAAGAAGCAGTTCTGAACACTGAAGCTTTCTTT